A single sample is the source of the 31 T cell receptor beta chains below, sequenced in a study of OX40 agonist ivuxolimab in advanced cancers. The protocol was immunoSEQ multiplex PCR, while the TCRdb copy is restricted to in-frame clones and leaves out a portion. The table records roughly 74,000 clones, over 80% of them present only once. The sequences come from CD4+ or CD8+ T cells sorted from blood, collected in a trial of the OX40 agonist ivuxolimab. The source of these receptors is an adult with an advanced solid tumor such as melanoma, head and neck, liver or kidney cancer.

The chain joins TRBV6-5 to TRBJ2-3; D tentatively reads TRBD1 or TRBD2 (5 bases each). Germline CDR1 and CDR2: MNHEY and SVGAGI. The CDR3 contains 15 residues. V was shortened by 2 bases and J by 1 base, with 10 bases between the two germline ends. In DNA, the CDR3 is TGTGCCAGCAGTTACGGTAGGGACGGCACAGATACGCAGTATTTT. Translating it yields CASSYGRDGTDTQYF.

This clone was counted between two and nine times. This chain joins TRBV10-1 and TRBJ1-5; D unclear. The V gene's germline CDR1 is WNHNN and CDR2 SYGVQD (reference sequence). The V end lost 6 bases, the J end lost 0 bases, and 12 bases lay between the germline ends. The CDR3 contains 15 residues. The CDR3 loop reads CASRGPVCSNQPQHF. DNA for the CDR3: TGCGCCAGCAGGGGTCCGGTCTGTAGCAATCAGCCCCAGCATTTT.

The table lists this clone with a few counts. The chain employs TRBV4-1 and TRBJ1-2; a weak D match, TRBD1 (6 bases). Germline CDR1 and CDR2: MGHRA and YSYEKL. The V end was cut by 2 bases, the J end by 3 bases, with 10 bases between. This CDR3 has 14 amino acids. The DNA of the CDR3 is TGCGCCAGCAGCCAACTTCAGGGGCACTATGGCTACACCTTC. Protein sequence: CASSQLQGHYGYTF.

The J gene is TRBJ1-4, the V gene TRBV19; D is perhaps TRBD1 (6 bases). CDR1 is LNHDA and CDR2 is SQIVND in the germline V gene (reference sequence). The V end lost 8 bases, the J end lost 3 bases, and 13 bases lay between the germline ends. The CDR3 runs 14 residues. The CDR3, as DNA: TGTGCCAGTGGGGGGCGTTTCTCTAATGAAAAACTGTTTTTT. Amino acid sequence: CASGGRFSNEKLFF. Full variable domain (rest looked up from reference TRBV19 and TRBJ1-4): DGGITQSPKYLFRKEGQNVTLSCEQNLNHDAMYWYRQDPGQGLRLIYYSQIVNDFQKGDIAEGYSVSREKKESFPLTVTSAQKNPTAFYLCASGGRFSNEKLFFGSGTQLSVL.

The V call is TRBV7-8, the J call TRBJ2-1, with 9 bases that match TRBD1. There are 15 residues in the CDR3. J lost 3 bases, V lost 2 bases, and 2 bases had no gene match. The germline CDR1 and CDR2 sequences are SGHVS and FQNEAQ. The CDR3 reads CASSLRQGGYNEQFF. As DNA, the CDR3 is TGTGCCAGCAGCTTACGACAGGGGGGCTACAATGAGCAGTTCTTC. The full variable domain, its missing parts supplied by reference TRBV7-8 and TRBJ2-1, is GAGVSQSPRYKVAKRGQDVALRCDPISGHVSLFWYQQALGQGPEFLTYFQNEAQLDKSGLPSDRFFAERPEGSVSTLKIQRTQQEDSAVYLCASSLRQGGYNEQFFGPGTRLTVL.

This clone was recorded once. This chain uses TRBV10-3 with TRBJ2-7; unclear D gene. The V gene's germline CDR1 is ENHRY and CDR2 SYGVKD. The germline V and J ends were trimmed by 2 bases and 1 base, with 12 bases remaining between them. The CDR3 runs 15 residues. The CDR3 DNA sequence: TGTGCCATCAGTGAGGCTTCAGCAGGTTCCTACGAGCAGTACTTC. It specifies CAISEASAGSYEQYF.

The chain has TRBV11-2 and TRBJ2-7; 7 nucleotides match TRBD1. CDR1 is SGHAT, CDR2 FQNNGV, per germline. J gave up 6 bases and V 5 bases, and 7 bases lay outside the gene matches. This CDR3 comprises 13 residues. The CDR3 region is CASSQRQGGEQYF. The CDR3 region has the DNA TGTGCCAGCAGCCAACGACAGGGTGGCGAGCAGTACTTC.

The chain employs TRBV29-1 and TRBJ2-3; possible D gene TRBD1, 5 bases. Germline CDR1 SQVTM, CDR2 ANQGSEA. V lost 4 bases and J 3 bases, leaving 8 bases between the germline ends. The CDR3 runs to 12 residues. Here the CDR3 reads CSVGQGTDTQYF. CDR3 coding DNA: TGCAGCGTTGGTCAGGGAACAGATACGCAGTATTTT.

The rearrangement uses TRBV14 and TRBJ1-1, with D maybe TRBD1 (5 bases). Trimming took off 3 bases at V and 4 bases at J, with 15 bases between the two ends. The CDR3 runs 15 residues. CDR1 is SGHDN and CDR2 is FVKESK in the germline V gene. The CDR3 spells CASSHVGAGSTEAFF. The CDR3 region has the DNA TGTGCCAGCAGCCATGTTGGGGCTGGGAGCACTGAAGCTTTCTTT. The variable domain in full, with the rest retrieved from reference TRBV14 and TRBJ1-1, is EAGVTQFPSHSVIEKGQTVTLRCDPISGHDNLYWYRRVMGKEIKFLLHFVKESKQDESGMPNNRFLAERTGGTYSTLKVQPAELEDSGVYFCASSHVGAGSTEAFFGQGTRLTVV.

This clone came up a few times. This sequence joins TRBV27 and TRBJ1-2; tentatively, D is TRBD1 (6 bases). The V gene lost 6 bases and the J gene lost 8 bases, with 19 bases spanning the gap. The CDR3 contains 14 residues. CDR1 is MNHEY and CDR2 is SMNVEV in the germline V gene (reference sequence). The CDR3 protein is CASRLQGKGGGYTF. CDR3 nucleotides: TGTGCCAGCAGGCTACAGGGTAAAGGGGGAGGCTACACCTTC.

As DNA, the CDR3 is TGTGCCACCAGCAGAGGGAGCCTCTTCGATGGCTACACCTTC. Its translation is CATSRGSLFDGYTF. The chain is built from TRBV15 and TRBJ1-2; D remains unclear. This CDR3 is 14 amino acids long. The V end was cut by 1 base, the J end by 6 bases, with 12 bases between. CDR1 and CDR2 from the germline V gene are LNHNV and YYDKDF (reference sequence).

This clone is a singleton in its sample. The J gene is TRBJ2-7, the V gene TRBV10-1; weak D call: TRBD2 (6 bases). The CDR3 loop spans 15 amino acids. The germline gives CDR1 WNHNN, CDR2 SYGVQD (reference sequence). V dropped 6 bases and J dropped 5 bases, with 20 bases sitting between them. CDR3 nucleotide sequence: TGCGCCAGCAGCCCAGCCCAGGGACTTGAACACGAGCAGTACTTC. Encoded protein: CASSPAQGLEHEQYF.

The V gene is TRBV19, the J gene TRBJ1-5, with a possible D match to TRBD1 (6 bases). Looked up from germline, CDR1 is LNHDA and CDR2 is SQIVND (reference sequence). This CDR3 spans 14 amino acids. Trimming removed 6 bases from V and 1 base from J, with 10 bases in between. The CDR3 DNA follows: TGTGCCAGTAGGAACAGGGAAAGCAATCAGCCCCAGCATTTT. It yields the protein CASRNRESNQPQHF.

CDR3 amino acids: CASSPHTTGELFF. The DNA for the CDR3 is TGTGCCAGCAGTCCTCATACCACCGGGGAGCTGTTTTTT. The chain carries TRBV25-1 and TRBJ2-2, with D uncertain. This CDR3 spans 13 amino acids. Trimming removed 5 bases at V and 4 bases at J, with 8 bases between. CDR1 and CDR2 (germline): MGHDK, SYGVNS. The full variable domain, rest sourced from reference TRBV25-1 and TRBJ2-2, is EADIYQTPRYLVIGTGKKITLECSQTMGHDKMYWYQQDPGMELHLIHYSYGVNSTEKGDLSSESTVSRIRTEHFPLTLESARPSHTSQYLCASSPHTTGELFFGEGSRLTVL.

CDR3 DNA sequence: TGCGCCAGCAGCCAAGAGGGTCTGACCCACACCGGGGAGCTGTTTTTT. Its protein is CASSQEGLTHTGELFF. The V and J genes are TRBV4-1 and TRBJ2-2, with no clear D. V lost 0 bases, J lost 3 bases, and 11 bases lay in between. This CDR3 region has 16 residues. Per germline, CDR1 MGHRA and CDR2 YSYEKL.

This chain uses TRBV30 with TRBJ1-5; D is undetermined. From germline, CDR1 is GTSNPN and CDR2 SVGIG (reference sequence). The germline V and J ends were trimmed by 2 bases and 4 bases, with 9 bases remaining between them. This CDR3 contains 13 residues. The CDR3 protein is CAWSSYLNQPQHF. CDR3 sequence (DNA): TGTGCCTGGAGTTCCTACCTTAATCAGCCCCAGCATTTT. The full variable domain, completed using reference TRBV30 and TRBJ1-5, is SQTIHQWPATLVQPVGSPLSLECTVEGTSNPNLYWYRQAAGRGLQLLFYSVGIGQISSEVPQNLSASRPQDRQFILSSKKLLLSDSGFYLCAWSSYLNQPQHFGDGTRLSIL.

The chain employs TRBV5-1 and TRBJ2-3; 7 bases fit TRBD2. The CDR3 has 15 amino acids. V lost 6 bases and J lost 1; bases outside the gene matches: 8. The germline V gene encodes CDR1 SGHRS and CDR2 YFSETQ. The DNA for the CDR3 is TGCGCCAGCATGGAGGCTAGCGGAGGCACAGATACGCAGTATTTT. This sequence encodes CASMEASGGTDTQYF.

This clone was seen just once. The chain recombines TRBV11-3 with TRBJ2-1, with no clear D. Trimming stripped 6 bases from V and 8 bases from J, with 17 bases between. Germline CDR1 SGHNT, CDR2 YENEEA. CDR3 length: 14 residues. CDR3 coding DNA: TGTGCCAGCAGTCTCTTTCGTAATTCTCATGAGCAGTTCTTC. This encodes CASSLFRNSHEQFF.

The DNA for the CDR3 is TGTGCCAGCAGCCCTTCGGGACAGGGGTCTCAAGAGACCCAGTACTTC. Translated, it gives CASSPSGQGSQETQYF. V usage is TRBV11-2 and J usage is TRBJ2-5; 10 bases are a match to TRBD1. The V segment lost 5 bases and the J segment 2 bases; nucleotides outside the gene matches: 8. The germline gives CDR1 SGHAT, CDR2 FQNNGV. This CDR3 spans 16 amino acids.

The chain is built from TRBV7-9 and TRBJ2-2; D remains unclear. From germline, CDR1 is SEHNR and CDR2 FQNEAQ (reference sequence). Trimming took 2 bases from V and 0 from J, leaving 7 bases between them. The CDR3 sequence is 15 residues long. The CDR3 region has the DNA TGTGCCAGCAGCTTACCTGCAGCGAACACCGGGGAGCTGTTTTTT. Amino acid sequence: CASSLPAANTGELFF. Drawing the rest from reference TRBV7-9 and TRBJ2-2, the complete variable domain is DTGVSQNPRHKITKRGQNVTFRCDPISEHNRLYWYRQTLGQGPEFLTYFQNEAQLEKSRLLSDRFSAERPKGSFSTLEIQRTEQGDSAMYLCASSLPAANTGELFFGEGSRLTVL.

The chain carries TRBV18 and TRBJ2-5, with D perhaps TRBD1 (6 bases). The CDR3 extends over 13 amino acids. V lost 4 bases and J 5 bases, leaving 11 bases between the germline ends. CDR1 KGHSH and CDR2 LQKENI come from the germline V gene. CDR3 coding DNA: TGTGCCAGCTCACTAGGACAGAGCGAGACCCAGTACTTC. Residues: CASSLGQSETQYF.

This chain connects TRBV6-5 to TRBJ2-3; weak D call: TRBD2 (5 bases). The CDR3 sequence is 15 residues long. The germline gives CDR1 MNHEY, CDR2 SVGAGI. Trimming shortened V by 2 bases and J by 2 bases, and 11 bases separated the two germline ends. CDR3 sequence (DNA): TGTGCCAGCAGTTACAGAAGCGGTAACACAGATACGCAGTATTTT. This gives the protein CASSYRSGNTDTQYF.

This chain uses TRBV5-5 with TRBJ2-6; unclear D gene. The length of the CDR3 is 16 residues. Germline-derived CDR1 and CDR2 are SGHKS and YYEKEE (reference sequence). The ends were cut back, 5 bases at V and 1 base at J, with 13 bases in the middle. This CDR3 reads CASSKITASGANVLTF. Written as DNA, the CDR3 is TGTGCCAGCAGTAAAATAACAGCGTCTGGGGCCAACGTCCTGACTTTC.

Only a few counts were recorded for this clone. The rearrangement links TRBV15 to TRBJ2-1, with a weak D call TRBD2 (5 bases). V gave up 1 base and J gave up 2 bases, with 12 bases separating them. The CDR3 contains 16 residues. The germline V gene encodes CDR1 LNHNV and CDR2 YYDKDF (reference sequence). The chain's CDR3 is CATSRGAGGPYNEQFF. The CDR3 DNA reads TGTGCCACCAGCAGAGGGGCGGGTGGGCCCTACAATGAGCAGTTCTTC.

The chain uses TRBV27 and TRBJ2-7; weak D call: TRBD1 (5 bases). Trimming took off 3 bases at V and 2 bases at J, with 11 bases between the two ends. The CDR3 consists of 14 residues. The V gene's germline CDR1 is MNHEY and CDR2 SMNVEV (reference sequence). CDR3 in amino acids: CASSFSTGPYEQYF. In DNA, the CDR3 is TGTGCCAGCAGTTTTTCCACAGGACCCTACGAGCAGTACTTC.

The chain uses TRBV7-8 and TRBJ1-4; D call uncertain. There are 16 residues in the CDR3. The germline V gene has CDR1 SGHVS and CDR2 FQNEAQ. The V end was cut by 1 base, the J end by 6 bases, with 15 bases between. The CDR3 protein is CASSLGLSYQYEKLFF. CDR3 sequence (DNA): TGTGCCAGCAGCTTAGGGTTGAGTTACCAATATGAAAAACTGTTTTTT.

The chain combines TRBV5-1 with TRBJ1-2; 7 bases fit TRBD1. The CDR3 has 14 residues. Germline trimming cut 1 base from V and 4 bases from J; bases unmatched to any gene: 4. Germline-derived CDR1 and CDR2 are SGHRS and YFSETQ. The CDR3 region is CASSLQGDSYGYTF. The DNA for the CDR3 is TGCGCCAGCAGCTTGCAAGGGGACAGCTATGGCTACACCTTC.

The CDR3 here is CASSAAGFSGNTIYF. CDR3 DNA sequence: TGTGCCAGCAGCGCGGCGGGGTTCTCTGGAAACACCATATATTTT. This chain joins TRBV9 and TRBJ1-3; D not resolved. Germline V gene lookup returns CDR1 SGDLS and CDR2 YYNGEE. Trimming took off 3 bases at V and 0 bases at J, with 10 bases between the two ends. The CDR3 is 15 residues long.

J is TRBJ1-1 and V is TRBV27; maybe TRBD1 (6 bases). Trimming took 3 bases from V and 1 from J, leaving 21 bases between them. The CDR3 consists of 18 residues. Germline V CDR1 and CDR2: MNHEY, SMNVEV (reference sequence). CDR3 region: CASSFYVTQQGRNTEAFF. Written as DNA, the CDR3 is TGTGCCAGCAGTTTTTATGTCACACAACAGGGTCGGAACACTGAAGCTTTCTTT.

The sample holds a few counts of this clone. This chain joins TRBV2 and TRBJ1-2; perhaps TRBD1 as D (5 bases). Germline CDR1 is SNHLY and CDR2 is FYNNEI. This CDR3 has 12 amino acids. V was trimmed by 7 bases and J by 4 bases, leaving 10 bases between them. The CDR3 loop is CASKDRTYGYTF. The CDR3 nucleotides are TGTGCCAGCAAAGACAGAACCTATGGCTACACCTTC.

This rearrangement joins TRBV5-1 to TRBJ2-5; D possibly corresponds to TRBD1 (6 bases). Between the trimmed V and J ends, which lost 9 bases and 4 bases, there was a span of 19 bases. Germline-derived CDR1 and CDR2 are SGHRS and YFSETQ. The CDR3 covers 14 residues. This CDR3 reads CATAPGGSGETQYF. The CDR3 bases are TGCGCCACCGCCCCTGGGGGCTCCGGAGAGACCCAGTACTTC.